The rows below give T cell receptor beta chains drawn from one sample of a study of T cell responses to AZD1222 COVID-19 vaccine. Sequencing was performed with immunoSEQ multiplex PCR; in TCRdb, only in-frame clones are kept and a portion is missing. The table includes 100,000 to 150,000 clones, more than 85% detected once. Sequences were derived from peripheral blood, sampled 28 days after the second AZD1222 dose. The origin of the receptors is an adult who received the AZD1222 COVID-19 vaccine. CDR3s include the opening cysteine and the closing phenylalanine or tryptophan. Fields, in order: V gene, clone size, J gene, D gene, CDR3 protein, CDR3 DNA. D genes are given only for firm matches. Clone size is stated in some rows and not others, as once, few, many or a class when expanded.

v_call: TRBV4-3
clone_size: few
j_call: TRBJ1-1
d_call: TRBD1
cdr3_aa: CASSHYTDRGTDTEAFF
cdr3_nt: TGCGCCAGCAGCCATTATACGGACAGGGGTACAGACACTGAAGCTTTCTTT

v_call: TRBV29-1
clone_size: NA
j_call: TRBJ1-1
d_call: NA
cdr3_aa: CSVGRGGGSMNTEAFF
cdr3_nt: TGCAGCGTCGGCAGAGGTGGGGGAAGTATGAACACTGAAGCTTTCTTT

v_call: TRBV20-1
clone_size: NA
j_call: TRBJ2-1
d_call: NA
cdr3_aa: CSAAAGVF
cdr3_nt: TGCAGTGCCGCAGCCGGCGTCTTC

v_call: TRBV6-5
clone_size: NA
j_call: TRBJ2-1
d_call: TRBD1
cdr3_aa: CASSYSGTAYNEQFF
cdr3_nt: TGTGCCAGCAGTTACTCGGGGACAGCATACAATGAGCAGTTCTTC

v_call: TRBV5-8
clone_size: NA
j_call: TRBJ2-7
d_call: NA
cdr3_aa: CASSLLMGPEQYF
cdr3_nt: TGTGCCAGCAGCTTGTTAATGGGGCCCGAGCAGTACTTC

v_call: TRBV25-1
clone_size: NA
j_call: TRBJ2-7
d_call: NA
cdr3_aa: CASRSAGHSIYEQYF
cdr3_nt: TGTGCCAGCAGGAGCGCGGGACACTCTATCTACGAGCAGTACTTC

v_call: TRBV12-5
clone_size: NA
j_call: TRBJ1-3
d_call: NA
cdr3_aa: CASGLVIAGSGNTIYF
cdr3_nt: TGTGCTAGTGGTTTGGTCATAGCAGGGTCTGGAAACACCATATATTTT

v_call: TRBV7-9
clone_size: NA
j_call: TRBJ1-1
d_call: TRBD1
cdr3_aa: CASGDRGETEAFF
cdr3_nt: TGTGCCAGCGGGGACAGGGGTGAAACTGAAGCTTTCTTT

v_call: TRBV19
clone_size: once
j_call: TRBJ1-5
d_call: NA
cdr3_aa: CASSLSTAGSNQPQHF
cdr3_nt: TGTGCCAGTAGCCTCTCCACAGCGGGTAGCAATCAGCCCCAGCATTTT

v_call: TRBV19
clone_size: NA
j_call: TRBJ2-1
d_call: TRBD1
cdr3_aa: CASSTGQAGGSEQFF
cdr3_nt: TGTGCCAGTAGTACCGGACAGGCCGGTGGGAGCGAGCAGTTCTTC

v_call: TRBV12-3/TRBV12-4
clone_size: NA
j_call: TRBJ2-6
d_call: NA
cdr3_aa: CASSPPRSNVLTF
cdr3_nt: TGTGCCAGCAGTCCCCCCAGGTCCAACGTCCTGACTTTC

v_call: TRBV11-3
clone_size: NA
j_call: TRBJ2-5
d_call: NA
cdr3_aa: CASSSRGGEETQYF
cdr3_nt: TGTGCCAGCAGCTCCCGTGGGGGAGAAGAGACCCAGTACTTC

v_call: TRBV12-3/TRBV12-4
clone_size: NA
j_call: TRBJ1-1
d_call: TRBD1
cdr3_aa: CASSLDRVTEAFF
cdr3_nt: TGTGCCAGCAGTTTGGACAGGGTCACTGAAGCTTTCTTT

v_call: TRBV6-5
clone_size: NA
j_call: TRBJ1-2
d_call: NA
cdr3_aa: CASSTGYYGYTF
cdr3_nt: TGTGCCAGCAGCACAGGATACTATGGCTACACCTTC

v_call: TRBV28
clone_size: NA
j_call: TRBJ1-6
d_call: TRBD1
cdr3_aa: CASSLTGQRRSLHF
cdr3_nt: TGTGCCAGCAGCTTGACAGGGCAGCGCAGATCCCTCCACTTT

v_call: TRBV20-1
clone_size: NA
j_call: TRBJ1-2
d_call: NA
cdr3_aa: CSAIRDYGYTF
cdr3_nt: TGCAGTGCTATCCGGGACTATGGCTACACCTTC

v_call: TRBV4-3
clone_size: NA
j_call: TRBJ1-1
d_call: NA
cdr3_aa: CASSLGTHMNTEAFF
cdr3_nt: TGCGCCAGCAGCCTTGGGACACACATGAACACTGAAGCTTTCTTT

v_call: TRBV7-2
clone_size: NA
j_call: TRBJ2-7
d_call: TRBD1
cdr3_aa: CASSLKYRGHEQYF
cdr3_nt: TGTGCCAGCAGCCTAAAGTACAGGGGACACGAGCAGTACTTC

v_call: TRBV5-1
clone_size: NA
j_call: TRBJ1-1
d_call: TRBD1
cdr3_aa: CASRSGTGGYAFF
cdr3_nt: TGCGCCAGCAGATCCGGGACAGGGGGCTATGCTTTCTTT